The 7 T cell receptor beta chains listed next were all sequenced from one sample in a study of cytomegalovirus exposure and HLA in healthy donors. In the PCR, 60 Vbeta and 13 Jbeta primers were used. The repertoire was sequenced with immunoSEQ multiplex PCR; TCRdb's copy has only in-frame clones and lacks some. Of some 97,000 clones listed, 70% to 85% are singletons. The sequencing sample was made of PBMCs. These receptor sequences come from a woman aged 18-29 years in good health and CMV-seronegative.

V is TRBV4-1 and J is TRBJ2-7; the D gene is possibly TRBD2 (6 bases). The V and J ends lost 1 base and 5 bases respectively, with 18 bases between them. Per the germline V gene, CDR1 is MGHRA and CDR2 is YSYEKL. This CDR3 is 16 amino acids long. In DNA, the CDR3 is TGCGCCAGCAGCCAAGTCCGCGGGGAAGGTGGGGACGAGCAGTACTTC. Protein sequence: CASSQVRGEGGDEQYF.

The chain carries TRBV19 and TRBJ1-2; D unclear. The V gene lost 6 bases and the J gene lost 4 bases, with 15 bases spanning the gap. This CDR3 has 14 amino acids. The germline CDR1 and CDR2 sequences are LNHDA and SQIVND (reference sequence). The CDR3 loop reads CASSHHKSAYGYTF. CDR3 DNA sequence: TGTGCCAGTAGCCACCACAAGTCTGCCTATGGCTACACCTTC.

The V gene is TRBV5-1, the J gene TRBJ2-3; TRBD1 matches at 7 bases. In germline, CDR1 is SGHRS, CDR2 YFSETQ. V dropped 0 bases and J dropped 0; count of bases not matched to a gene: 10. This CDR3 spans 18 amino acids. The CDR3 here is CASSLGTGIGFSTDTQYF. Here the CDR3 DNA reads TGCGCCAGCAGCTTGGGGACAGGAATCGGATTTAGCACAGATACGCAGTATTTT. The whole variable domain, remainder taken from reference TRBV5-1 and TRBJ2-3, is KAGVTQTPRYLIKTRGQQVTLSCSPISGHRSVSWYQQTPGQGLQFLFEYFSETQRNKGNFPGRFSGRQFSNSRSEMNVSTLELGDSALYLCASSLGTGIGFSTDTQYFGPGTRLTVL.

This clone was seen only once. The chain joins TRBV4-3 to TRBJ1-1; D is uncertain. The CDR3 loop spans 15 amino acids. The germline V gene encodes CDR1 LGHNA and CDR2 YSLEER. The V end was cut by 3 bases, the J end by 6 bases, with 17 bases between. The CDR3 protein is CASSHDSDGGPEAFF. The CDR3 bases are TGCGCCAGCAGCCACGACTCGGACGGCGGGCCTGAAGCTTTCTTT.

The gene calls are TRBV28 and TRBJ1-5; 9 nucleotides line up with TRBD1. The junction had 3 bases not matched to a gene; V was cut back by 6 bases and J by 3 bases. Germline values: CDR1 MDHEN, CDR2 SYDVKM. The CDR3 runs to 14 residues. The CDR3 bases are TGTGCCAGCAGCTGGACAGGGGTCAATCAGCCCCAGCATTTT. It specifies CASSWTGVNQPQHF. The variable domain in full, completed from reference TRBV28 and TRBJ1-5, reads DVKVTQSSRYLVKRTGEKVFLECVQDMDHENMFWYRQDPGLGLRLIYFSYDVKMKEKGDIPEGYSVSREKKERFSLILESASTNQTSMYLCASSWTGVNQPQHFGDGTRLSIL.

This clone was seen only once. This sequence joins TRBV5-1 and TRBJ2-1; TRBD2 aligns across 9 bases. The CDR3 contains 15 residues. CDR1 and CDR2 from the germline V gene are SGHRS and YFSETQ. The trim removed 5 bases at V and 3 bases at J, leaving 6 bases unmatched. CDR3 in DNA: TGCGCCAGCAGTAGAGCGGGAGGATTCTACAATGAGCAGTTCTTC. Residues: CASSRAGGFYNEQFF.

DNA of the CDR3: TGTGCCAGCAGTACGGGACTAGCGGGGGGCACAGATACGCAGTATTTT. Residues: CASSTGLAGGTDTQYF. This chain links TRBV7-3 with TRBJ2-3; TRBD2 matches 14 bases. After removal of 6 bases from V and 1 base from J, the junction contained 3 bases not matched to a gene. CDR1 is SGHTA and CDR2 is FQGTGA in the germline V gene. The CDR3 is 16 residues long.